One T cell receptor beta chain is described in this entry. The antigen is unknown. Sequence at one end of the junction differs from germline and may be a read error. Amplification used 60 Vbeta primers and 13 Jbeta primers. Only in-frame clones appear in the TCRdb table, and some are missing; sequencing was by immunoSEQ multiplex PCR. The sample includes around 100,000 clones. These data come from a study of cytomegalovirus exposure and HLA in healthy donors. This CDR3 comprises 17 residues. The germline V gene encodes CDR1 LGHNA and CDR2 YSLEER. The study's findings and limits: In an earlier analysis, about 90% or about 30%: the productive usage of most TCR beta V segments. Later work found that TCR association rates differed between HLA loci; DRB1 had the most and HLA-C the fewest.

The sequence came from a middle-aged man in good health and CMV-seropositive. The V gene is TRBV4-3, the J gene TRBJ2-1; 11 bases are a match to TRBD2. The specimen was PBMCs. DNA of the CDR3: TGCGCCGGCAGCCAGCTAGCGGGAGGCTTTTCCTACAATGAGCAGTTCTTC. Encoded protein: CAGSQLAGGFSYNEQFF.